These T cell receptor beta chains were read from a single sample in a study of blood T cells in healthy people across ages. TCRdb redid the calling of the 5' RACE reads with MiXCR, one entry per CDR3 protein. The sample lists some 1.6 million distinct CDR3 sequences, about 32% seen once, with 11% in the top ten. The sample was blood. Receptors were obtained from a woman in her twenties or thirties in good health. Each CDR3 is given with its conserved first and last residue. The D gene is left open where the match is weak. Size is stated for part of the rows, as once, few or many counts, or as a class when the clone is expanded.

CDR3 DNA,CDR3 protein,V gene,CDR3 length,J gene,clone size,D gene
TGTGCCAGCAGCTTGAATCCGACCCGCGAGACCCAGTACTTC,CASSLNPTRETQYF,TRBV7-2,14,TRBJ2-5,many,NA
TGCAGTGTTGGGACTAGCGTATCAGATACGCAGTATTTT,CSVGTSVSDTQYF,TRBV20-1,13,TRBJ2-3,NA,TRBD2
TGTGCCAGCAGCCGGGACAAGTCTGTTTTCTTT,CASSRDKSVFF,TRBV27,11,TRBJ1-1,NA,NA
TGTGCCAGCAGCCAAATTGGGAAGACCCAGTACTTC,CASSQIGKTQYF,TRBV3-1,12,TRBJ2-5,NA,NA
TGCAGTGCTCTCACCGGGACCCCCTCGGGCGAGCAGTACTTC,CSALTGTPSGEQYF,TRBV20-1,14,TRBJ2-7,many,NA
TGTGCCAGCAGTTTCCGACAGGGGGTTACGAACACTGAAGCTTTCTTT,CASSFRQGVTNTEAFF,TRBV6-5,16,TRBJ1-1,NA,TRBD1
TGTGCCAGCAGTTATGCGGGGGGCCTAATATACAATGAGCAGTTCTTC,CASSYAGGLIYNEQFF,TRBV6-2/TRBV6-3,16,TRBJ2-1,NA,TRBD2
TGTGCCAGCAGCCCGGGTTTTGGGCGGGGGGAGACCCAGTACTTC,CASSPGFGRGETQYF,TRBV7-2,15,TRBJ2-5,NA,TRBD2
TGTGCCAGCACGACAGGGTATCAGCCCCAGCATTTT,CASTTGYQPQHF,TRBV12-3/TRBV12-4,12,TRBJ1-5,NA,TRBD1
TGTGCCAGCAGCCCCCCTCCCAGGGGCCCTGAGACCCAGTACTTC,CASSPPPRGPETQYF,TRBV11-1,15,TRBJ2-5,few,NA
TGTGCCAGCAGAGGGGACAGCCTAGCCTACGAGCAGTACTTC,CASRGDSLAYEQYF,TRBV6-5,14,TRBJ2-7,few,TRBD1
TGCAGCGTTGCATGCCGGGACAGGGGCTACGAGCAGTACTTC,CSVACRDRGYEQYF,TRBV29-1,14,TRBJ2-7,few,TRBD1
TGCGCCAGCAGACCCGACACGTACACTGAAGCTTTCTTT,CASRPDTYTEAFF,TRBV5-1,13,TRBJ1-1,NA,NA
TGTGCCAGCAGCCCCGGACAGGGAGGGAGGATTGACCTGCGCACAGATACGCAGTATTTT,CASSPGQGGRIDLRTDTQYF,TRBV12-3/TRBV12-4,20,TRBJ2-3,NA,NA
TGCGCCAGCAGCCCGGGGACAGGGGGCATGATGGGTTCACCCCTCCACTTT,CASSPGTGGMMGSPLHF,TRBV4-1,17,TRBJ1-6,NA,TRBD1
TGTGCCAGCAGCTTTAGCGGGGGCCACCTCTACGAGCAGTACTTC,CASSFSGGHLYEQYF,TRBV9,15,TRBJ2-7,NA,TRBD2
TGTGCCAGTAGTACCCCCTGGGGGTTGTCTCCAGGGAATGAGCAGTTCTTC,CASSTPWGLSPGNEQFF,TRBV19,17,TRBJ2-1,once,NA
TGTGCCAGCAGTCGCGGACTATCGAACACCGGGGAGCTGTTTTTT,CASSRGLSNTGELFF,TRBV12-3/TRBV12-4,15,TRBJ2-2,few,NA
TGCAGTGCTAGATTGACAGGGCTTCCTGGCTACACCTTC,CSARLTGLPGYTF,TRBV20-1,13,TRBJ1-2,NA,TRBD1
TGCGCCAGCAGCTTGAGCGAGGGGATCACAGATACGCAGTATTTT,CASSLSEGITDTQYF,TRBV5-1,15,TRBJ2-3,many,NA
TGTGCCAGCAGTTCGCTCACAGGGGTCAATGAGCAGTTCTTC,CASSSLTGVNEQFF,TRBV27,14,TRBJ2-1,few,TRBD1
TGTGCCAGCAGCGTAGAGGAAACCAATGAGCAGTTCTTC,CASSVEETNEQFF,TRBV9,13,TRBJ2-1,once,NA
TGCAGTGCCCGGGGGGGCGGGGGCACCGGGGAGCTGTTTTTT,CSARGGGGTGELFF,TRBV20-1,14,TRBJ2-2,NA,TRBD2
TGTGCCTGGAGTGCCCACGGTGAGCAGTTCTTC,CAWSAHGEQFF,TRBV30,11,TRBJ2-1,NA,NA
TGCAGTGCTAGTTTGGAGCCTTCGGGCTGGGAGGCCTACGAGCAGTACTTC,CSASLEPSGWEAYEQYF,TRBV20-1,17,TRBJ2-7,few,NA
TGTGCCAGCAGTAAAGGGACTAGCGGGAGAAACATTCAGTACTTC,CASSKGTSGRNIQYF,TRBV6-1,15,TRBJ2-4,NA,TRBD2
TGTGCCACCAGTGATTCGCGGGAGTCTAGGGGAGAGCAGTTCTTC,CATSDSRESRGEQFF,TRBV24-1,15,TRBJ2-1,few,TRBD2
TGTGCCAGCAGCCAAGATGGGGACCCTAGCTATGATGAGCAGTTCTTC,CASSQDGDPSYDEQFF,TRBV3-1,16,TRBJ2-1,NA,NA
TGTGCCAGCAGTGAAGCGGGGGGACTGTATTCCATTGGGGAGACCCAGTACTTC,CASSEAGGLYSIGETQYF,TRBV6-1,18,TRBJ2-5,NA,NA
TGTGCCAGCAGTTACTCCGTGACAGAAGACTATGGCTACACCTTC,CASSYSVTEDYGYTF,TRBV6-5,15,TRBJ1-2,NA,NA
TGTGCCAGCAGTCTGGACGGAGCTAGCGGAACCCGGGAAGATACGCAGTATTTT,CASSLDGASGTREDTQYF,TRBV6-1,18,TRBJ2-3,NA,TRBD2
TGTGCCATCGTGGAACGGAGCACAGATACGCAGTATTTT,CAIVERSTDTQYF,TRBV12-3/TRBV12-4,13,TRBJ2-3,few,NA
TGTGCCAGCAGTGATAGGTTCGTCTCTGCTGGGGAGCTGTTTTTT,CASSDRFVSAGELFF,TRBV6-6,15,TRBJ2-2,NA,NA
TGTGCCAGCAGTCCGGCAGGGGCCCGGGGATACGAGCAGTACTTC,CASSPAGARGYEQYF,TRBV28,15,TRBJ2-7,NA,NA
TGTGCCAGCAGTGAAGATCGGGGTGGTGGGGCCAACGTCCTGACTTTC,CASSEDRGGGANVLTF,TRBV2,16,TRBJ2-6,NA,NA
TGTGCCAAAAAGGGGGGGGAGAACACTGAAGCTTTCTTT,CAKKGGENTEAFF,TRBV2,13,TRBJ1-1,NA,NA
TGCGCCACCCGGACTAGCGGGAGAGTTTCGGCAGATACACAGTATTTT,CATRTSGRVSADTQYF,TRBV5-1,16,TRBJ2-3,NA,TRBD2
TGCAGTGCTTCCACTAGCGGGAGAACAGATACGCAGTATTTT,CSASTSGRTDTQYF,TRBV20-1,14,TRBJ2-3,NA,TRBD2
TGTGCCAGCAGCTCCACCGACAGTTCCTACAATGAGCAGTTCTTC,CASSSTDSSYNEQFF,TRBV7-2,15,TRBJ2-1,NA,NA
TGTGCCCGCAGCCACGGGACAGGGGGCAATACGCAGTATTTT,CARSHGTGGNTQYF,TRBV7-2,14,TRBJ2-3,NA,TRBD1